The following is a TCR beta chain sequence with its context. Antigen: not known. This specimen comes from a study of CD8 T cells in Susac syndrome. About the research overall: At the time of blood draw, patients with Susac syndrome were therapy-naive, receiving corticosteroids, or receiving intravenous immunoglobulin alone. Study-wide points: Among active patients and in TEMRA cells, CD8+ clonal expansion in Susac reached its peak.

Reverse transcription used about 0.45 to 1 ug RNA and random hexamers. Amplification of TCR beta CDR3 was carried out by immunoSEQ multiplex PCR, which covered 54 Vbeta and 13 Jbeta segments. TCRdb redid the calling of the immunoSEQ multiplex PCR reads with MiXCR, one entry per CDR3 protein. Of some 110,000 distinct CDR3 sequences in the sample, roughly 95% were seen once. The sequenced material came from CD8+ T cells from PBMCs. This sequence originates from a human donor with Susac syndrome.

The DNA of the CDR3 is TGTGCCAGCAGCGCCTTACGGGCTCCCCGGGGTCAGCCCCAGCATTTT. This sequence encodes CASSALRAPRGQPQHF. The V and J genes are TRBV9 and TRBJ1-5; no reliable D call. Germline assignment: CDR1 SGDLS and CDR2 YYNGEE. V dropped 3 bases and J dropped 6 bases, with 19 bases sitting between them. The CDR3 is 16 amino acids. The entire variable domain, with the rest obtained from reference TRBV9 and TRBJ1-5, is as follows: DSGVTQTPKHLITATGQRVTLRCSPRSGDLSVYWYQQSLDQGLQFLIQYYNGEERAKGNILERFSAQQFPDLHSELNLSSLELGDSALYFCASSALRAPRGQPQHFGDGTRLSIL.